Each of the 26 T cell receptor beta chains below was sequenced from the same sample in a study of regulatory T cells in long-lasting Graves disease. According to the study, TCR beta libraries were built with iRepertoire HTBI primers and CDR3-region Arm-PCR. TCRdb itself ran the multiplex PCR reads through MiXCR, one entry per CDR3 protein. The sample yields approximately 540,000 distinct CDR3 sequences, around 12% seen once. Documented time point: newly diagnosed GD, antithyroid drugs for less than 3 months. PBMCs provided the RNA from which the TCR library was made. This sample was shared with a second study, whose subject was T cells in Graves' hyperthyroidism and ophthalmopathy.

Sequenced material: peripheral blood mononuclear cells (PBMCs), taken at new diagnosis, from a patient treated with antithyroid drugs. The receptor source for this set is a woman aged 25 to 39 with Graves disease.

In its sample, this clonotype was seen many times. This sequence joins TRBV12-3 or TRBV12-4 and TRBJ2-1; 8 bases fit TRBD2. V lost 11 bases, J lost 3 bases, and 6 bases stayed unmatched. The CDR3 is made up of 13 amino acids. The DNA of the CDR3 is TGTGCCTCGGCGGGAGGAGTCTACAATGAGCAGTTCTTC. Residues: CASAGGVYNEQFF.

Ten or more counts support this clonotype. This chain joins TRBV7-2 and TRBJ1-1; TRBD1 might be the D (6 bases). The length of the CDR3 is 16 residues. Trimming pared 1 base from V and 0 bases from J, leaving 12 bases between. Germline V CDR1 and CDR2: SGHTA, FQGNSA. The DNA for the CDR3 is TGTGCCAGCAGCTTAGTGACAGGCGTTTTGAACACTGAAGCTTTCTTT. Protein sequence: CASSLVTGVLNTEAFF.

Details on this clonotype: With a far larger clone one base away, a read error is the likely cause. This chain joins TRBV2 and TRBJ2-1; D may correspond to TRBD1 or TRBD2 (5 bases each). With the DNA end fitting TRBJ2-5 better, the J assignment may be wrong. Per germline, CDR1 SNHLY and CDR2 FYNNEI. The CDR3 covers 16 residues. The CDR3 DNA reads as TGTGCCAGCAGTGATCCGTCAGGGAAGGTTGGGGGGACCCAGTACTTC. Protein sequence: CASSDPSGKVGGTQYF.

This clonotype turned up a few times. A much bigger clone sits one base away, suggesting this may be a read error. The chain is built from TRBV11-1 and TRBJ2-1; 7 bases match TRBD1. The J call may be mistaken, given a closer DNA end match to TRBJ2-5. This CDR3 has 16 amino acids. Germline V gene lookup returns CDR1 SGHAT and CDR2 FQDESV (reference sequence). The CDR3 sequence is CARSSSGTVPQETQYF. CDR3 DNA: TGTGCCCGCAGCTCCTCCGGGACAGTTCCTCAAGAGACCCAGTACTTC.

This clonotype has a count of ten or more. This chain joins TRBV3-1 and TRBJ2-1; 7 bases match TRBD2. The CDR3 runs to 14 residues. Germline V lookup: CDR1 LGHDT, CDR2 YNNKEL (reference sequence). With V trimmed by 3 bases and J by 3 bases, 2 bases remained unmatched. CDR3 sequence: CASSQAGDYNEQFF. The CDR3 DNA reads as TGTGCCAGCAGCCAGGCGGGGGACTACAATGAGCAGTTCTTC.

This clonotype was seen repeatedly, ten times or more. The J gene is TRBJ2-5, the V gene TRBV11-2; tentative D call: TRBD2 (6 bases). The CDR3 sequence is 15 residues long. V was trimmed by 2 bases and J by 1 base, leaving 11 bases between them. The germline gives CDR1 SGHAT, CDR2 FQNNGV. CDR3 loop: CASSLPAGGQETQYF. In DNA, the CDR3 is TGTGCCAGCAGCTTACCGGCCGGGGGCCAAGAGACCCAGTACTTC.

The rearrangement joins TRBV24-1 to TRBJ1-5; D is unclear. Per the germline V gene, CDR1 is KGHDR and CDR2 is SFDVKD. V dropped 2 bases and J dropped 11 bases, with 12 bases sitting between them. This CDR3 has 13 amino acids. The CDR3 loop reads CATSDSPVGAQHF. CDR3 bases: TGTGCCACCAGTGATTCACCCGTCGGGGCCCAGCATTTT.

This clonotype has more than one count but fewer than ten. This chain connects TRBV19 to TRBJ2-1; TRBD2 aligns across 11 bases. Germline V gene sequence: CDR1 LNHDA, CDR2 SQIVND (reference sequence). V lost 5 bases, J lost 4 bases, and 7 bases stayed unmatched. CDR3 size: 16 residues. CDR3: CASSVLLAGGYNEQFF. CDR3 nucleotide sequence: TGTGCCAGTAGTGTTCTTCTAGCGGGAGGTTACAATGAGCAGTTCTTC. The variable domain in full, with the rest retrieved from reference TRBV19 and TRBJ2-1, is DGGITQSPKYLFRKEGQNVTLSCEQNLNHDAMYWYRQDPGQGLRLIYYSQIVNDFQKGDIAEGYSVSREKKESFPLTVTSAQKNPTAFYLCASSVLLAGGYNEQFFGPGTRLTVL.

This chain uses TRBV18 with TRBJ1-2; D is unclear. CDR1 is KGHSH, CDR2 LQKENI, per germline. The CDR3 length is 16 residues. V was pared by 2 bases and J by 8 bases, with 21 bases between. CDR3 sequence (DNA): TGTGCCAGCTCACCAGCGGGATCTCTCCGGGTGGGCGGCTACACCTTC. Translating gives CASSPAGSLRVGGYTF. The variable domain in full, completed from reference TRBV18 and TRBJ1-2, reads NAGVMQNPRHLVRRRGQEARLRCSPMKGHSHVYWYRQLPEEGLKFMVYLQKENIIDESGMPKERFSAEFPKEGPSILRIQQVVRGDSAAYFCASSPAGSLRVGGYTFGSGTRLTVV.

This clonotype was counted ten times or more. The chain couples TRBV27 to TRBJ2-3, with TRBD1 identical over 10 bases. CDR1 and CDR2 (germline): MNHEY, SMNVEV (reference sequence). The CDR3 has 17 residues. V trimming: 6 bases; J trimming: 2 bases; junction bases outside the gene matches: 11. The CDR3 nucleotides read TGTGCCAGCAGCTCTTCCGGGACAGGGGCCCCCACAGATACGCAGTATTTT. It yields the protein CASSSSGTGAPTDTQYF.

The CDR3 region has the DNA TGTGCCAGCAGTGGGAGGGACATTTCTGAAGCTTTCTTT. It yields the protein CASSGRDISEAFF. The chain employs TRBV6-2 or TRBV6-3 and TRBJ1-1; D may be TRBD1 (6 bases). This CDR3 has 13 residues. The germline gives CDR1 MNHEY, CDR2 SVGEGT. Trimming took 5 bases from V and 6 from J, leaving 13 bases between them.

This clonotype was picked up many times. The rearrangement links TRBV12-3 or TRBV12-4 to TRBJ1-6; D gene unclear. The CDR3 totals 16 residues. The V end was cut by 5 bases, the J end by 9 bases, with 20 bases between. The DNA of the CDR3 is TGTGCCAGCAGTCCAAAAGGACGGACGGTGGGTTCACCCCTCCACTTT. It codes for CASSPKGRTVGSPLHF.

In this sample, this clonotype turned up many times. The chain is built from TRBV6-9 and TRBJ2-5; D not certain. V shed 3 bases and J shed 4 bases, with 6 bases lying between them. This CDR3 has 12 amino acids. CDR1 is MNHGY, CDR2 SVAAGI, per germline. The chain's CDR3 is CASSYYGETQYF. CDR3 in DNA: TGTGCCAGCAGTTACTACGGAGAGACCCAGTACTTC.

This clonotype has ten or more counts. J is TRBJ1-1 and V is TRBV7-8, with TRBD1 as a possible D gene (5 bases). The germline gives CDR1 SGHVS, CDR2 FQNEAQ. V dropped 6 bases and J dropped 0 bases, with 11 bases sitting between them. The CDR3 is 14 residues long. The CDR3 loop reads CASRPGGLNTEAFF. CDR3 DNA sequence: TGTGCCAGCAGACCCGGGGGGTTGAACACTGAAGCTTTCTTT.

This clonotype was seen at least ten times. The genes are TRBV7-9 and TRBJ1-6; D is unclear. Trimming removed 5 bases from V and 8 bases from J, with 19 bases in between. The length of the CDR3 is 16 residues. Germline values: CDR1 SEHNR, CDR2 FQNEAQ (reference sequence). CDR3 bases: TGTGCCAGCAGCCAATTAGTGTACCGAGAGGATTCACCCCTCCACTTT. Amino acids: CASSQLVYREDSPLHF. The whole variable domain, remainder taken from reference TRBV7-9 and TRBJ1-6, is DTGVSQNPRHKITKRGQNVTFRCDPISEHNRLYWYRQTLGQGPEFLTYFQNEAQLEKSRLLSDRFSAERPKGSFSTLEIQRTEQGDSAMYLCASSQLVYREDSPLHFGNGTRLTVT.

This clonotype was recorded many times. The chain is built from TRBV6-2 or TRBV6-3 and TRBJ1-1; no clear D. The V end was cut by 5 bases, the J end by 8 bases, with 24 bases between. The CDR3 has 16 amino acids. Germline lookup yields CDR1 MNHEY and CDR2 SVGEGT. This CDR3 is CASSRLVNGLGHEAFF. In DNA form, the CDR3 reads TGTGCCAGCAGTCGACTCGTCAATGGGCTAGGGCACGAAGCTTTCTTT.

The CDR3, as DNA: TGTGCCAGCAGTCTACAGGGAGGCCATGGCTACACCTTC. Translating it yields CASSLQGGHGYTF. The chain combines TRBV6-1 with TRBJ1-2; tentative D call: TRBD1 (6 bases). CDR1 MNHNS and CDR2 SASEGT come from the germline V gene. V was clipped by 5 bases and J by 6 bases, with 13 bases between them. The CDR3 spans 13 residues.

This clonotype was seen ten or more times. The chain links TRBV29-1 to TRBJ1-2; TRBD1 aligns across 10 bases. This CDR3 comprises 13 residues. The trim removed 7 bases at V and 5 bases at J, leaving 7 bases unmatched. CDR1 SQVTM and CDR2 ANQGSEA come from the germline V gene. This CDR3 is CSAKGQGRYGYTF. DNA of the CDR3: TGCAGCGCTAAGGGACAGGGGAGGTATGGCTACACCTTC.

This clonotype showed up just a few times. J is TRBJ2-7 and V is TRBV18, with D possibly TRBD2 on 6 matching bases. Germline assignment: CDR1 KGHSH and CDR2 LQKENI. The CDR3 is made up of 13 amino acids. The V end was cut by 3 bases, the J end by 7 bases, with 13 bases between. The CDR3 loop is CASSPGGAVEQYF. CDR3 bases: TGTGCCAGCTCACCCGGAGGGGCAGTGGAGCAGTACTTC.

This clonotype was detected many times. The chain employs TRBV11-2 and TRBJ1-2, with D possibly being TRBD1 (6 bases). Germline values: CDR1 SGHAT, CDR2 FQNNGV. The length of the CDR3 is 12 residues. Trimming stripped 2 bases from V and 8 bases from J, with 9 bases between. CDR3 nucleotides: TGTGCCAGCAGCTTACCAGGGGTCGGCTACACCTTC. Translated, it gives CASSLPGVGYTF. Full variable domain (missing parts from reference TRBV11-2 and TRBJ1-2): EAGVAQSPRYKIIEKRQSVAFWCNPISGHATLYWYQQILGQGPKLLIQFQNNGVVDDSQLPKDRFSAERLKGVDSTLKIQPAKLEDSAVYLCASSLPGVGYTFGSGTRLTVV.

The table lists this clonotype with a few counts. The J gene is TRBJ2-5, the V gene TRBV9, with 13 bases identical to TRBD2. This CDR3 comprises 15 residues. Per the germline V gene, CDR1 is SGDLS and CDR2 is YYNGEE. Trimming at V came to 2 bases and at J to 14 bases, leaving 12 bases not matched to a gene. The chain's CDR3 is CASSVRTSGTSGIYF. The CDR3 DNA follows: TGTGCCAGCAGCGTTCGCACCTCCGGGACTAGCGGGATTTACTTC.

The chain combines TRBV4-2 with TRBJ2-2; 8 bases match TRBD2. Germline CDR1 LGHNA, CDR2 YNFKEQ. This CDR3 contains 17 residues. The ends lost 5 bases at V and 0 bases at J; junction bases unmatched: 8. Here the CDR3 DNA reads TGTGCCAGCAGCACCCGCGCACTAGCGGCGAACACCGGGGAGCTGTTTTTT. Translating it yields CASSTRALAANTGELFF.

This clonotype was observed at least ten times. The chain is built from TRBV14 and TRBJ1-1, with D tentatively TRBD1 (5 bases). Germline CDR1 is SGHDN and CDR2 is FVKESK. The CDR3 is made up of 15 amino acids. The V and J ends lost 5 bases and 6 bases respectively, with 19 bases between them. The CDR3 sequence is CASSTIKGVRSEAFF. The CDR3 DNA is TGTGCCAGCAGCACAATAAAAGGGGTACGATCTGAAGCTTTCTTT.

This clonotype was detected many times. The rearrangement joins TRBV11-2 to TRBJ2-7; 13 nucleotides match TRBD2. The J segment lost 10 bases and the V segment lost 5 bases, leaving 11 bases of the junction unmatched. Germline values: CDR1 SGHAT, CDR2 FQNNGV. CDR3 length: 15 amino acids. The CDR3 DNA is TGTGCCAGCAGCCAACCAGGGACTAGCGGGAAAGCCCAGTACTTC. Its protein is CASSQPGTSGKAQYF.

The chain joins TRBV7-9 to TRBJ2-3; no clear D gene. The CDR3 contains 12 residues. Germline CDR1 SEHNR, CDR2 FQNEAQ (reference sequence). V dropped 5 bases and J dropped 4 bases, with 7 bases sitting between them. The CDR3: CASSAPSDTQYF. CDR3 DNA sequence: TGTGCCAGCAGCGCCCCATCAGATACGCAGTATTTT.

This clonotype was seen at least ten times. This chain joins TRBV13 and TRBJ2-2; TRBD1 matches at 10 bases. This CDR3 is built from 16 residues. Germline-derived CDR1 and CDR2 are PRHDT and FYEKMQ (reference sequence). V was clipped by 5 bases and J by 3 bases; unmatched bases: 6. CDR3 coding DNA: TGTGCCAGCAGCCGAGACAGGGGGCGATACACCGGGGAGCTGTTTTTT. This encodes CASSRDRGRYTGELFF.